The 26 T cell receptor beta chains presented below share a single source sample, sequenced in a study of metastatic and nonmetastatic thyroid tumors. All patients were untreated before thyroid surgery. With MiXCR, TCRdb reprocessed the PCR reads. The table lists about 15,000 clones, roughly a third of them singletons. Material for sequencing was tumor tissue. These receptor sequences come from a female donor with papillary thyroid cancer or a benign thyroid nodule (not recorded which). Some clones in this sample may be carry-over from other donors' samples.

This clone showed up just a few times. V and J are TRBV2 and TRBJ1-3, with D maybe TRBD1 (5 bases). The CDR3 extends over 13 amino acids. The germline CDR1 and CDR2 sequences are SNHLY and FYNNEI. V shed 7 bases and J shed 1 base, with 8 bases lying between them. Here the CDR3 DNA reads TGTGCCAGCAAAGGGGATTCTGGAAACACCATATATTTT. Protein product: CASKGDSGNTIYF.

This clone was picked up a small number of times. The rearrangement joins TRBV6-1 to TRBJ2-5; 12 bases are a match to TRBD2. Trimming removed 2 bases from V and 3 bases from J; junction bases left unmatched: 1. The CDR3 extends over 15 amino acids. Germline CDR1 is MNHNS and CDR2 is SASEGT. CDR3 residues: CASSELAGGEETQYF. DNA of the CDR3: TGTGCCAGCAGTGAACTAGCGGGAGGGGAAGAGACCCAGTACTTC.

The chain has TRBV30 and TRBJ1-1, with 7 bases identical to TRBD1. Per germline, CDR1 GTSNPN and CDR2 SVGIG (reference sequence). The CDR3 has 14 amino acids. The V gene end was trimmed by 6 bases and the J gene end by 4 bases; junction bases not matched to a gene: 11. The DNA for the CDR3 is TGTGCCTGCCCTCGGGACAGAGGGGCCACTGAAGCTTTCTTT. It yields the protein CACPRDRGATEAFF.

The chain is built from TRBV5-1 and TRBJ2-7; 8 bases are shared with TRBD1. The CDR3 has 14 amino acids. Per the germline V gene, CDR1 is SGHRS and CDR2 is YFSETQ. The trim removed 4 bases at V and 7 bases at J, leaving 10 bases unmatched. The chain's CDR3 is CASSKTQGAGEQYF. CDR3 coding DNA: TGCGCCAGCAGCAAGACTCAGGGGGCTGGGGAGCAGTACTTC.

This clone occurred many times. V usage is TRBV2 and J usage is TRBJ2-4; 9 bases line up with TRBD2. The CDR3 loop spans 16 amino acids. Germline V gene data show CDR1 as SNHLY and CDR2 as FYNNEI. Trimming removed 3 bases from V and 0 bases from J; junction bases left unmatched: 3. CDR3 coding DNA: TGTGCCAGCAGTGAGGGACTAGCCGGAGCCAAAAACATTCAGTACTTC. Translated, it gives CASSEGLAGAKNIQYF.

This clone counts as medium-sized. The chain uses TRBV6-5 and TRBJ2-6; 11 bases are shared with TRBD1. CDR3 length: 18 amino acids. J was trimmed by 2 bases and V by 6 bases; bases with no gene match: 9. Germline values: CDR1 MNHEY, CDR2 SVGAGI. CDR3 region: CASSQRTGGETGANVLTF. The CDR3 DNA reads TGTGCCAGCAGCCAACGGACAGGGGGCGAAACTGGGGCCAACGTCCTGACTTTC.

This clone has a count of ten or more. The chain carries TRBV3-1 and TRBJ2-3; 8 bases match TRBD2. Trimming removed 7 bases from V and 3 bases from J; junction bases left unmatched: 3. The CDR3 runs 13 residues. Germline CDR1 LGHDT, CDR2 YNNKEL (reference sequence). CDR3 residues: CASKRGGTDTQYF. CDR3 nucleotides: TGTGCCAGCAAACGGGGGGGGACAGATACGCAGTATTTT.

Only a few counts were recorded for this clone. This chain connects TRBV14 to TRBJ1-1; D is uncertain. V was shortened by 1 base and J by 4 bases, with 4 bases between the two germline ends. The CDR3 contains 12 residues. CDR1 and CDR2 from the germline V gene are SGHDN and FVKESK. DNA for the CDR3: TGTGCCAGCAGCCAAGGGGCCACTGAAGCTTTCTTT. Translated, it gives CASSQGATEAFF.

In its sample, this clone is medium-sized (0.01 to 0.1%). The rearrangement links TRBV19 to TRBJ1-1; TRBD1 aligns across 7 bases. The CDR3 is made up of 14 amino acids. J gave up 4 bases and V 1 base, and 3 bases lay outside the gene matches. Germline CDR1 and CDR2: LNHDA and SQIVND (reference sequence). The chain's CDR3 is CASSIVAGGTEAFF. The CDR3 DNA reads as TGTGCCAGTAGTATAGTGGCAGGGGGCACTGAAGCTTTCTTT.

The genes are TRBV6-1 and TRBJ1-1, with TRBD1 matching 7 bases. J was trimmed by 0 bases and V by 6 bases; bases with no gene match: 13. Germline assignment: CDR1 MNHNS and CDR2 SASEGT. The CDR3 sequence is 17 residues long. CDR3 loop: CASSRLTGSEMNTEAFF. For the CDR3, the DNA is TGTGCCAGCAGCCGGTTGACAGGGTCGGAGATGAACACTGAAGCTTTCTTT.

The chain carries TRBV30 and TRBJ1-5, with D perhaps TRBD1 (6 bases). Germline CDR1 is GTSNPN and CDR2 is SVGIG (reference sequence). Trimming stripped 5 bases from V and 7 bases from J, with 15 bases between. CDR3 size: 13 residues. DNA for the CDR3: TGTGCCTGGGCGGGGCAGGGGAAACAGCCCCAGCATTTT. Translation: CAWAGQGKQPQHF.

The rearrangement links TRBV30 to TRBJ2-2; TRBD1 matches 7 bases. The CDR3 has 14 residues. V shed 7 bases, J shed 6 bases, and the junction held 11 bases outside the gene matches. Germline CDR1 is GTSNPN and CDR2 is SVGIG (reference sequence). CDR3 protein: CASHYRGKAGELFF. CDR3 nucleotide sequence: TGTGCCTCCCACTACAGGGGAAAGGCCGGGGAGCTGTTTTTT.

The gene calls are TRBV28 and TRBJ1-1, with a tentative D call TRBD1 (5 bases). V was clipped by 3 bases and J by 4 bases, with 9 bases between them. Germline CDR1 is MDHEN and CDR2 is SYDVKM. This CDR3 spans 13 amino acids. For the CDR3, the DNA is TGTGCCAGCAGTTTTCATGGGGCCACTGAAGCTTTCTTT. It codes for CASSFHGATEAFF.

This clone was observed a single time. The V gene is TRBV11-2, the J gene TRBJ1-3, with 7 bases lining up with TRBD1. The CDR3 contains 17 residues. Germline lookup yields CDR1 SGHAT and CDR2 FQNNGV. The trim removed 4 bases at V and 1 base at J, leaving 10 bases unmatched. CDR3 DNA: TGTGCCAGCAGCTATGAACAGGGGATCATATCTGGAAACACCATATATTTT. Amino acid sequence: CASSYEQGIISGNTIYF.

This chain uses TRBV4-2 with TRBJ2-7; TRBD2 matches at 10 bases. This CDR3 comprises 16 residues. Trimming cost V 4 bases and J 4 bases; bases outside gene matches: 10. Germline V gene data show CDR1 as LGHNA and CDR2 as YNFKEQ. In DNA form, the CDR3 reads TGTGCCAGCAGCCCACAAAGCGGGAGGGACGCTTACGAGCAGTACTTC. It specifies CASSPQSGRDAYEQYF.

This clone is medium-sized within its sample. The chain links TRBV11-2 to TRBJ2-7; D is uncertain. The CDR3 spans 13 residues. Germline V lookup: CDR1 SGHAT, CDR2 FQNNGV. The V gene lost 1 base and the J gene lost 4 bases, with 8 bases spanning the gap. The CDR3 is CASSLGIIYEQYF. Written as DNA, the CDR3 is TGTGCCAGCAGCTTAGGAATTATTTACGAGCAGTACTTC.

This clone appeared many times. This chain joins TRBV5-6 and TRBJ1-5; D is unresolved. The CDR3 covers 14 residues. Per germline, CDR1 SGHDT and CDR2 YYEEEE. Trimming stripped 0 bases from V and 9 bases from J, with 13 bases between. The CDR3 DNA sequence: TGTGCCAGCAGCTTGGACGGAAGCCATCGGCCCCAGCATTTT. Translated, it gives CASSLDGSHRPQHF.

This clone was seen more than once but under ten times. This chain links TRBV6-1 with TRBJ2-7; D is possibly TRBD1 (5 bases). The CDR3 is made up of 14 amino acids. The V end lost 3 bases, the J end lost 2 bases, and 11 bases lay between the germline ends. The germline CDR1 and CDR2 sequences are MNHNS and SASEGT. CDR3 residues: CASSEQGGPYEQYF. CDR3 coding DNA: TGTGCCAGCAGTGAGCAGGGTGGTCCCTACGAGCAGTACTTC.

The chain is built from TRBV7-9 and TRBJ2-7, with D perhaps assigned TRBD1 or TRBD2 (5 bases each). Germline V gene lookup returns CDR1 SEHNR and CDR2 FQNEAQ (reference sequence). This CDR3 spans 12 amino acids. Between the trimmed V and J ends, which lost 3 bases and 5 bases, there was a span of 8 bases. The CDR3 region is CASSLGRDEQYF. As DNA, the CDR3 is TGTGCCAGCAGCTTGGGACGGGACGAGCAGTACTTC. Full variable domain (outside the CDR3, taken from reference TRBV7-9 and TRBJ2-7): DTGVSQNPRHKITKRGQNVTFRCDPISEHNRLYWYRQTLGQGPEFLTYFQNEAQLEKSRLLSDRFSAERPKGSFSTLEIQRTEQGDSAMYLCASSLGRDEQYFGPGTRLTVT.

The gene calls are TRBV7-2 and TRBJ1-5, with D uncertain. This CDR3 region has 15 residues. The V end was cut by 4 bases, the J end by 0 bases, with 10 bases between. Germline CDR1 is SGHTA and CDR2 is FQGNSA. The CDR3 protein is CASSSGIHSNQPQHF. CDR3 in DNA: TGTGCCAGCAGCTCAGGCATTCATAGCAATCAGCCCCAGCATTTT. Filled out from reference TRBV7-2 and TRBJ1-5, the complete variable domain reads GAGVSQSPSNKVTEKGKDVELRCDPISGHTALYWYRQSLGQGLEFLIYFQGNSAPDKSGLPSDRFSAERTGGSVSTLTIQRTQQEDSAVYLCASSSGIHSNQPQHFGDGTRLSIL.

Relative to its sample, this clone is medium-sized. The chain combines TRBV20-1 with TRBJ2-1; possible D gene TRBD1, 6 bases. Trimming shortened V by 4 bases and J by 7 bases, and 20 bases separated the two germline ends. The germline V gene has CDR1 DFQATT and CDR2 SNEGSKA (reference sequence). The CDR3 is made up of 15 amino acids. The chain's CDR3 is CSATPQTGGLNEQFF. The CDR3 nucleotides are TGCAGTGCTACCCCACAGACAGGTGGCTTAAATGAGCAGTTCTTC.

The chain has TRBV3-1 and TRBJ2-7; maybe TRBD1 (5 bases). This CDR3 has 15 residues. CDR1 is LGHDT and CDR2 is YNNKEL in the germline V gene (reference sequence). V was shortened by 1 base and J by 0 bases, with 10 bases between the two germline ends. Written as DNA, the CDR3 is TGTGCCAGCAGCCAAGGGGGCACTGCCTCCTACGAGCAGTACTTC. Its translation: CASSQGGTASYEQYF.

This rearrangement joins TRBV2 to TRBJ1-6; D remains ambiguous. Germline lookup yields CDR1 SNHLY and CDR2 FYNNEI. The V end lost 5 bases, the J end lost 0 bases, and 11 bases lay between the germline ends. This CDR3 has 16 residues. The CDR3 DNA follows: TGTGCCAGCAGTCCTCCCGAGAGCTCCTATAATTCACCCCTCCACTTT. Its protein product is CASSPPESSYNSPLHF.

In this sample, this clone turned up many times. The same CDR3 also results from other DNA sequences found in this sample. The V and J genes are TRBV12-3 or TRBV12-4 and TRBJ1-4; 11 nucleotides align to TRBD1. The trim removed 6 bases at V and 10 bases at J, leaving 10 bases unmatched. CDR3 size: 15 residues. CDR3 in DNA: TGTGCCAGCAGGTCCGGGACAGGGGGAGTCGGAAAACTGTTTTTT. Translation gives CASRSGTGGVGKLFF.

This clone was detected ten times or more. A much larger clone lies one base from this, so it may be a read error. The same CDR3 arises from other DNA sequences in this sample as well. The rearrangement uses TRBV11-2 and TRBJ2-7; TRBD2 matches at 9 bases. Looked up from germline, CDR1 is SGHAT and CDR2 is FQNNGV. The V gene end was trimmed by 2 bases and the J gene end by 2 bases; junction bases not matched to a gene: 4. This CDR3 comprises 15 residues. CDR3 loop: CASSLLAGGTYEQYF. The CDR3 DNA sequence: TGTGCCAGCAGCTTATTGGCGGGGGGGACCTACGAGCAGTACTTC.

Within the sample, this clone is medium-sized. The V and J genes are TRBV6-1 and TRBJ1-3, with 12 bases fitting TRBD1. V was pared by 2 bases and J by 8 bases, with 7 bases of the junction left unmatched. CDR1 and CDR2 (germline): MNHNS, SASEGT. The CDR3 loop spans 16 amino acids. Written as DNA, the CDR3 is TGTGCCAGCAGTGAATGGTGGGACAGGGGGCCGGACACCATATATTTT. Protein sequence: CASSEWWDRGPDTIYF.